This T cell receptor beta chain came from a study of blood T cells in healthy people across ages. This clonotype was seen just once. Its cognate antigen is unknown. Study conclusions and caveats: Diversity of TCR beta correlated strongly with naive T cell percentage. There was no known CMV status for donors, so expanded clonotype changes were possibly confounded. When set beside aged donors, long-lived donors presented more naive CD4+ cells and higher diversity. The recorded TCR beta diversity per million T cells decreased in a roughly linear manner with age.

The germline V gene encodes CDR1 SQVTM and CDR2 ANQGSEA. The CDR3 extends over 13 amino acids. The ends were cut back, 3 bases at V and 4 bases at J, with 10 bases in the middle. Through a sample-barcoded 5' primer and a J-beta primer mix, a second PCR was run for roughly 6 to 12 cycles. A single record per CDR3 protein comes from TCRdb applying MiXCR to the 5' RACE reads. The sample lists under 850,000 distinct CDR3 sequences, about 36% occurring once. The receptor's source is a man aged 18 to 29 in good health. Sequenced material: blood. The chain links TRBV29-1 to TRBJ1-3; no clear D gene. CDR3 in amino acids: CSVEGAGGNTIYF. The CDR3 DNA sequence: TGCAGCGTTGAGGGTGCTGGAGGAAACACCATATATTTT. Variable domain in full (rest from reference TRBV29-1 and TRBJ1-3): SAVISQKPSRDICQRGTSLTIQCQVDSQVTMMFWYRQQPGQSLTLIATANQGSEATYESGFVIDKFPISRPNLTFSTLTVSNMSPEDSSIYLCSVEGAGGNTIYFGEGSWLTVV.